This T cell receptor (beta chain) is from a study of T-cell memory formation after mild COVID-19. Study results and caveats: Among CD4+ contracting clones, most were CM and EM, and CD8+ ones EMRA. Memory sampled before infection contained some responding clones, suggesting cross-reactive memory joined. A second wave expanding day 15 to 37 was CD4+-biased; contracting clones were balanced.

5'RACE primed at constant segments yielded TCR alpha and TCR beta cDNA libraries bearing sample barcodes and UMIs. Using its own MiXCR run on the 5' RACE reads, TCRdb lists one record per CDR3 protein. The table lists more than 300,000 distinct CDR3 sequences, roughly 15% of them singletons. This CDR3 has 15 amino acids. V was pared by 0 bases and J by 7 bases, with 12 bases between. CDR1 LNHNV and CDR2 YYDKDF come from the germline V gene (reference sequence). This clonotype was seen a few times. The antigen is undetermined. The source of this sequence is a man between 18 and 29 years old who had mild COVID-19 (a few samples of this study predate the infection). Cell type and time point are not known. This chain uses TRBV15 with TRBJ2-2; a possible D gene is TRBD2 (7 bases). Input material: PBMCs or a T cell subset sorted from them (not recorded which). CDR3 residues: CATSRDRGGGGELFF. CDR3 DNA: TGTGCCACCAGCAGAGATCGAGGGGGGGGCGGGGAGCTGTTTTTT.